The 15 T cell receptor beta chains reported below all come from one sample, sequenced in a study of identical twins. MiXCR, applied by TCRdb to the 5' RACE reads, yields one record per CDR3 protein. The repertoire holds 550,000 to 700,000 distinct CDR3 sequences, with 9.6% as singletons. This sample was shared with a second study, whose subject was yellow fever vaccine responses in identical twins.

Input material: PBMCs. These receptors came from a woman between 18 and 29 years old in good health.

This clonotype was detected many times. V gene TRBV20-1 combines with J gene TRBJ1-2, with D unresolved. Between the trimmed V and J ends, which lost 7 bases and 7 bases, there was a span of 16 bases. The CDR3 runs 12 residues. Looked up from germline, CDR1 is DFQATT and CDR2 is SNEGSKA (reference sequence). CDR3 sequence (DNA): TGCAGTGTCGGACCTTTTACGGGTGGCTACACCTTC. This translates into CSVGPFTGGYTF.

This clonotype was picked up many times. The chain carries TRBV7-8 and TRBJ2-1, with 10 nucleotides matching TRBD2. This CDR3 is 17 amino acids long. After removal of 1 base from V and 9 bases from J, the junction contained 12 bases not matched to a gene. Germline V gene lookup returns CDR1 SGHVS and CDR2 FQNEAQ. The CDR3 loop reads CASSLELAGTARGEQFF. CDR3 nucleotide sequence: TGTGCCAGCAGCTTAGAACTAGCGGGGACCGCACGGGGTGAGCAGTTCTTC.

The chain couples TRBV7-8 to TRBJ2-2; D call uncertain. Germline-derived CDR1 and CDR2 are SGHVS and FQNEAQ. V dropped 3 bases and J dropped 6 bases, with 8 bases sitting between them. The CDR3 is 13 amino acids. The CDR3 protein is CASSFGRSGELFF. The CDR3 DNA reads TGTGCCAGCAGCTTTGGCCGTTCCGGGGAGCTGTTTTTT.

This clonotype was detected a few times. The rearrangement links TRBV2 to TRBJ2-5; D remains ambiguous. The CDR3 has 15 residues. The V end was cut by 6 bases, the J end by 3 bases, with 17 bases between. Germline V gene sequence: CDR1 SNHLY, CDR2 FYNNEI. The CDR3 loop is CASRPEQRREETQYF. The CDR3 coding sequence is TGTGCCAGCAGGCCGGAACAGCGAAGAGAAGAGACCCAGTACTTC.

This clonotype has just a few counts. This chain uses TRBV12-3 or TRBV12-4 with TRBJ1-5, with D perhaps TRBD1 (6 bases). The CDR3 is made up of 15 amino acids. V was clipped by 5 bases and J by 0 bases, with 11 bases between them. CDR3 in amino acids: CASSTGQNSNQPQHF. DNA for the CDR3: TGTGCCAGCAGTACTGGACAGAATAGCAATCAGCCCCAGCATTTT.

The V gene is TRBV2, the J gene TRBJ2-1; 12 nucleotides match TRBD2. Germline V gives CDR1 SNHLY, CDR2 FYNNEI. With 6 bases clipped from V and 8 bases from J, the junction kept 8 bases outside the gene matches. The CDR3 spans 15 residues. CDR3 coding DNA: TGTGCCAGCAGCCGGGGACTAGCGGGCGAGGATGAGCAGTTCTTC. Its translation is CASSRGLAGEDEQFF. Based on the CDR3 plus reference TRBV2 and TRBJ2-1, the full variable domain is EPEVTQTPSHQVTQMGQEVILRCVPISNHLYFYWYRQILGQKVEFLVSFYNNEISEKSEIFDDQFSVERPDGSNFTLKIRSTKLEDSAMYFCASSRGLAGEDEQFFGPGTRLTVL.

The sample holds many counts of this clonotype. CDR3 residues: CASSTGLGTDTQYF. The CDR3 DNA is TGTGCCAGCAGCACGGGACTAGGCACAGATACGCAGTATTTT. The chain combines TRBV28 with TRBJ2-3, with 8 bases fitting TRBD2. Germline V lookup: CDR1 MDHEN, CDR2 SYDVKM. The CDR3 has 14 residues. Trimming at V came to 6 bases and at J to 1 base, leaving 3 bases not matched to a gene.

The chain recombines TRBV20-1 with TRBJ2-5; the D gene is possibly TRBD2 (6 bases). V was pared by 6 bases and J by 5 bases, with 10 bases between. This CDR3 has 11 amino acids. CDR1 and CDR2 from the germline V gene are DFQATT and SNEGSKA (reference sequence). The CDR3 region is CSAVGGETQYF. The CDR3 coding sequence is TGCAGTGCGGTAGGAGGGGAGACCCAGTACTTC.

This clonotype was found a few times. This rearrangement joins TRBV11-1 to TRBJ2-1, with 8 bases aligning to TRBD1. CDR1 and CDR2 (germline): SGHAT, FQDESV (reference sequence). CDR3 size: 20 residues. V lost 3 bases, J lost 3 bases, and 19 bases stayed unmatched. The CDR3 protein is CASSFPDRVNSESFYNEQFF. CDR3 in DNA: TGTGCCAGCAGCTTTCCGGACAGGGTAAATAGCGAGTCCTTCTACAATGAGCAGTTCTTC. Based on the CDR3 plus reference TRBV11-1 and TRBJ2-1, the full variable domain is EAEVAQSPRYKITEKSQAVAFWCDPISGHATLYWYRQILGQGPELLVQFQDESVVDDSQLPKDRFSAERLKGVDSTLKIQPAELGDSAMYLCASSFPDRVNSESFYNEQFFGPGTRLTVL.

This clonotype occurred many times. The chain has TRBV10-3 and TRBJ2-5; a weak D match, TRBD2 (5 bases). The CDR3 length is 13 residues. With 2 bases removed from V and 2 bases from J, the gap between germline ends came to 6 bases. Germline CDR1 ENHRY, CDR2 SYGVKD. CDR3 sequence reads: CAISEGLQETQYF. In DNA form, the CDR3 reads TGTGCCATCAGTGAGGGACTGCAAGAGACCCAGTACTTC.

The genes are TRBV6-1 and TRBJ2-1, with a tentative D call TRBD1 (6 bases). CDR1 is MNHNS, CDR2 SASEGT, per germline. Trimming stripped 6 bases from V and 9 bases from J, with 15 bases between. The CDR3 consists of 13 residues. In DNA, the CDR3 is TGTGCCAGCAGGAATACAGGGTTCGGTGAGCAGTTCTTC. Its translation is CASRNTGFGEQFF.

There are many counts of this clonotype. This chain links TRBV27 with TRBJ2-3; TRBD1 matches at 10 bases. The CDR3 loop spans 17 amino acids. Trimming removed 5 bases from V and 4 bases from J; junction bases left unmatched: 12. In germline, CDR1 is MNHEY, CDR2 SMNVEV (reference sequence). The CDR3 coding sequence is TGTGCCAGCAGTACCATGCCGGGACAGGGGAATGCAGATACGCAGTATTTT. This gives the protein CASSTMPGQGNADTQYF.

This clonotype has a handful of counts. V is TRBV10-3 and J is TRBJ2-2; D remains ambiguous. CDR1 and CDR2 from the germline V gene are ENHRY and SYGVKD. V lost 4 bases to trimming and J lost 4 bases, with 10 bases between them. This CDR3 region has 14 residues. The chain's CDR3 is CAISAIGSTGELFF. CDR3 coding DNA: TGTGCCATCAGTGCCATAGGCTCCACCGGGGAGCTGTTTTTT.

At least ten counts were recorded for this clonotype. This chain connects TRBV20-1 to TRBJ2-7; D not resolved. The CDR3 runs 11 residues. Germline lookup yields CDR1 DFQATT and CDR2 SNEGSKA (reference sequence). Deletions cut 6 bases from V and 4 bases from J, with 10 bases between. The CDR3 sequence is CSAPHYYEQYF. CDR3 DNA: TGCAGTGCCCCCCATTATTACGAGCAGTACTTC.

The J gene is TRBJ2-2, the V gene TRBV19; 10 bases map to TRBD2. Per the germline V gene, CDR1 is LNHDA and CDR2 is SQIVND (reference sequence). The CDR3 loop spans 16 amino acids. V dropped 3 bases and J dropped 5; count of bases not matched to a gene: 6. CDR3 in amino acids: CASSIRTSGQTGELFF. The DNA of the CDR3 is TGTGCCAGTAGTATCCGGACTAGCGGACAAACCGGGGAGCTGTTTTTT.